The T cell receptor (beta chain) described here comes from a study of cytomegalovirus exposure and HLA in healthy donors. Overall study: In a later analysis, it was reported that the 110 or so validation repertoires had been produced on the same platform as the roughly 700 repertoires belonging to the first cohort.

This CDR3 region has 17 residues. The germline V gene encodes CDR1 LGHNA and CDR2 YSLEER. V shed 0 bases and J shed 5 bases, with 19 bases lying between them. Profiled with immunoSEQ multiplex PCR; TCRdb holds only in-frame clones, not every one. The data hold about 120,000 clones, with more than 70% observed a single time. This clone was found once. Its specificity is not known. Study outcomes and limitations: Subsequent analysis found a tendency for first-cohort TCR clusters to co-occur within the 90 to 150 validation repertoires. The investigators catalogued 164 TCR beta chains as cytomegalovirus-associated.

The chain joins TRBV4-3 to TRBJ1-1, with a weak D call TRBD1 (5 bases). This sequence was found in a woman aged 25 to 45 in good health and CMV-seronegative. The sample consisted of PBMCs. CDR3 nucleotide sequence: TGCGCCAGCAGCCAAGATTTGAGGCACGGGGGGAGTACTGAAGCTTTCTTT. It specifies CASSQDLRHGGSTEAFF.